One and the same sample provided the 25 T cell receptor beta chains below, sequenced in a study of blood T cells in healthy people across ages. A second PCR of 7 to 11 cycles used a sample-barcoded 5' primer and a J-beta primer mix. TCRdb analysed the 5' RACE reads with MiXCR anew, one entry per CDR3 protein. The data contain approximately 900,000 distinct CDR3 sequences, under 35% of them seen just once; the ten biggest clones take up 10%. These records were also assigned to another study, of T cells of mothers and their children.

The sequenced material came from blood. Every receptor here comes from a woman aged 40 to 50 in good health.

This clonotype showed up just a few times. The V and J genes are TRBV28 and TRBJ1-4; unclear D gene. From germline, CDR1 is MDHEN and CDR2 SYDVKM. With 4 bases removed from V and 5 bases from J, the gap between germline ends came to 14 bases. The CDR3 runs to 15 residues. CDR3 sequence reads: CASSWEGLRNEKLFF. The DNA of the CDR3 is TGTGCCAGCAGTTGGGAAGGCCTGCGGAATGAAAAACTGTTTTTT.

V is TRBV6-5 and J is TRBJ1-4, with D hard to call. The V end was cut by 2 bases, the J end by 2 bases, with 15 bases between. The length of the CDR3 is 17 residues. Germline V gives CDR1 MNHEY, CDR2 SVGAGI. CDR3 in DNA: TGTGCCAGCAGTTACCAGTATCCGGGTGGTACTAATGAAAAACTGTTTTTT. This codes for CASSYQYPGGTNEKLFF.

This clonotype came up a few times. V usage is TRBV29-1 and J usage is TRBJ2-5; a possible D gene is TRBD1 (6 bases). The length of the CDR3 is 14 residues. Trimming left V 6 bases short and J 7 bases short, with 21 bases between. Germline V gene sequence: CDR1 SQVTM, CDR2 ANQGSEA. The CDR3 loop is CSVGTGPLGATQYF. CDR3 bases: TGCAGCGTGGGGACCGGGCCCCTGGGGGCGACCCAGTACTTC.

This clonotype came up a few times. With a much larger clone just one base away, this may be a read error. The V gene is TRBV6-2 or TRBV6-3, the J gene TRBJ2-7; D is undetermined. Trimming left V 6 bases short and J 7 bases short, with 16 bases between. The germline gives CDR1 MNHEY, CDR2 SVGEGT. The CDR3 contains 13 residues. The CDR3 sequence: CASRQTRWWEQYF. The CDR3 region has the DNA TGTGCCAGCAGACAGACCCGTTGGTGGGAGCAGTACTTC.

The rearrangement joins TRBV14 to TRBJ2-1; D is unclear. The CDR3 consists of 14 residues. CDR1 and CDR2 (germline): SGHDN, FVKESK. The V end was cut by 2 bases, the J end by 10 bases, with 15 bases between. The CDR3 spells CASSQWQTSKEQFF. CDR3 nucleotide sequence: TGTGCCAGCAGCCAATGGCAGACCTCTAAGGAGCAGTTCTTC.

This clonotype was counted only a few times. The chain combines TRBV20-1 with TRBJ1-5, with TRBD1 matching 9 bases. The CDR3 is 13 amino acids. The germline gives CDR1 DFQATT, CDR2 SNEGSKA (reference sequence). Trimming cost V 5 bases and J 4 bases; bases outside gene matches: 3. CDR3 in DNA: TGCAGTGCTGGTGGGACAGGGAATCAGCCCCAGCATTTT. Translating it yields CSAGGTGNQPQHF.

The DNA of the CDR3 is TGCGCCAGCAGCACGGGACTAGCGCATACTTACAATGAGCAGTTCTTC. It yields the protein CASSTGLAHTYNEQFF. The chain is built from TRBV5-1 and TRBJ2-1; 10 bases line up with TRBD2. V trimming: 4 bases; J trimming: 4 bases; junction bases outside the gene matches: 8. CDR1 and CDR2 (germline): SGHRS, YFSETQ. The CDR3 is 16 residues long.

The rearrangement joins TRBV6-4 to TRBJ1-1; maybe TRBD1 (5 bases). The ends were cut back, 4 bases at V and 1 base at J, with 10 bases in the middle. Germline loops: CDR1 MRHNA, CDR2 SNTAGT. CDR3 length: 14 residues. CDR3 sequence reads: CASSVTQGNTEAFF. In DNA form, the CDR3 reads TGTGCCAGCAGTGTCACGCAGGGGAACACTGAAGCTTTCTTT.

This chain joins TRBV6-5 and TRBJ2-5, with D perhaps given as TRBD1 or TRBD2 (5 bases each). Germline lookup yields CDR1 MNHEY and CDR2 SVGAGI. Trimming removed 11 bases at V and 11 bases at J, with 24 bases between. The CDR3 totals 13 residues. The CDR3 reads CAVRSSALGEQYF. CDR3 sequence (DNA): TGTGCCGTAAGGTCCAGCGCCTTGGGGGAGCAGTACTTC.

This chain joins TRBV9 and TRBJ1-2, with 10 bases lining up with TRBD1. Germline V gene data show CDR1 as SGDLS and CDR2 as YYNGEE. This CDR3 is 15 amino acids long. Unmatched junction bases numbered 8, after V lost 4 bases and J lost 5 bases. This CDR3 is CASSRTTGGEYGYTF. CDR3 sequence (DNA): TGTGCCAGCAGCAGGACGACAGGGGGCGAATATGGCTACACCTTC.

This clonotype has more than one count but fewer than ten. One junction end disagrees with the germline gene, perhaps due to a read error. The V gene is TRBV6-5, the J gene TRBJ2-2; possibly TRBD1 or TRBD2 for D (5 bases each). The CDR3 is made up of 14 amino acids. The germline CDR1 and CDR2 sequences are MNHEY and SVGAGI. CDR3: CATQGRANTGELFF. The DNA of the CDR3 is TGTGCCACCCAGGGCAGGGCCAACACCGGGGAGTTGTTTTTT.

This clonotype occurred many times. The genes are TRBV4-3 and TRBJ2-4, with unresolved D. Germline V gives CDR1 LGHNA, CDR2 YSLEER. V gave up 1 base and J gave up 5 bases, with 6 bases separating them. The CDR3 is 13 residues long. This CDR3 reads CASSQGQQNIQYF. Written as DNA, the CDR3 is TGCGCCAGCAGCCAAGGGCAGCAAAACATTCAGTACTTC.

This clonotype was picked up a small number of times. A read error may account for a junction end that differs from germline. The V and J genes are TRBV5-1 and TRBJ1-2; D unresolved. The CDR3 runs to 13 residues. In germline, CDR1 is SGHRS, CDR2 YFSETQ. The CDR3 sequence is CASNLEGAYGYTF. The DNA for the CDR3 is TGCGCCAGCAACTTGGAGGGAGCCTATGGCTACACCTTC. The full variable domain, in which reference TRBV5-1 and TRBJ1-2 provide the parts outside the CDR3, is KAGVTQTPRYLIKTRGQQVTLSCSPISGHRSVSWYQQTPGQGLQFLFEYFSETQRNKGNFPGRFSGRQFSNSRSEMNVSTLELGDSALYLCASNLEGAYGYTFGSGTRLTVV.

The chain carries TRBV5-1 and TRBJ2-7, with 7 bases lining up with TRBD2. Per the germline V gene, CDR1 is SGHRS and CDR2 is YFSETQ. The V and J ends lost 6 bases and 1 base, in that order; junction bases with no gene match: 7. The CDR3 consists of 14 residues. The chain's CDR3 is CASTIGAGSYEQYF. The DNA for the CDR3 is TGCGCCAGCACCATAGGAGCGGGGTCCTACGAGCAGTACTTC.

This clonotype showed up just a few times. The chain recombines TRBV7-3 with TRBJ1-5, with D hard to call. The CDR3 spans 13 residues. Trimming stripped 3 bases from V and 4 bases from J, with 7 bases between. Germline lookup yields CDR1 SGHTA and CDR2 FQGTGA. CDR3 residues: CASSLQPNQPQHF. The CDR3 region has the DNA TGTGCCAGCAGCTTGCAGCCAAATCAGCCCCAGCATTTT.

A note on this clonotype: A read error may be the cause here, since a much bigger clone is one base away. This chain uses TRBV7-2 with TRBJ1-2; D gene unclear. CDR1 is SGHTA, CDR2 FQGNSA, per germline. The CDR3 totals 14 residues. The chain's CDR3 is CASSLDVDNYGCTF. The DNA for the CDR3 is TGTGCCAGCAGCTTAGATGTAGATAACTATGGCTGCACCTTC.

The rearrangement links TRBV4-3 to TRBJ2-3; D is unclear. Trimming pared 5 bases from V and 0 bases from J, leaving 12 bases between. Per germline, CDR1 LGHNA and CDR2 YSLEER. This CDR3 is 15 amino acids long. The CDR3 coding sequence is TGCGCCAGCAGCTTGGAGACACCTAGCACAGATACGCAGTATTTT. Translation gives CASSLETPSTDTQYF.

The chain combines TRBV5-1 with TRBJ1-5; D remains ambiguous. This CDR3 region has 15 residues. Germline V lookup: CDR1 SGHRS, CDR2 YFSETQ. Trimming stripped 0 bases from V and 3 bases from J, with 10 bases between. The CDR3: CASSLDGVTNQPQHF. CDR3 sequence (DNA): TGCGCCAGCAGCTTGGATGGGGTGACCAATCAGCCCCAGCATTTT.

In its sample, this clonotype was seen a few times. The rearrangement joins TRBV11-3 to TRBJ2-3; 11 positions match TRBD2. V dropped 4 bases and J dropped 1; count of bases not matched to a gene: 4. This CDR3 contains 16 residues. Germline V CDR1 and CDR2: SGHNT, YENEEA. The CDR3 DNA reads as TGTGCCAGCAGCTCGATTAGCGGGAGGGGCACAGATACGCAGTATTTT. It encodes CASSSISGRGTDTQYF.

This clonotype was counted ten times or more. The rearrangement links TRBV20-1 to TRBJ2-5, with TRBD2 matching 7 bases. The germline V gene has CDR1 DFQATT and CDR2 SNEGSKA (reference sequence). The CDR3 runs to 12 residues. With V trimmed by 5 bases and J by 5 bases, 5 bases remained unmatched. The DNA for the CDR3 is TGCAGTGCTGATAGGGAGGGGGAGACCCAGTACTTC. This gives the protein CSADREGETQYF.

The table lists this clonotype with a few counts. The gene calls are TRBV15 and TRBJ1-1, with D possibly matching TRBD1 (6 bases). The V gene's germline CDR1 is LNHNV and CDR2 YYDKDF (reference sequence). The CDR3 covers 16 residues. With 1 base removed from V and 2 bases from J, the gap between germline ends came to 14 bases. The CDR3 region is CATSRGAQTGNTEAFF. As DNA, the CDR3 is TGTGCCACCAGCAGAGGAGCTCAGACAGGAAACACTGAAGCTTTCTTT.

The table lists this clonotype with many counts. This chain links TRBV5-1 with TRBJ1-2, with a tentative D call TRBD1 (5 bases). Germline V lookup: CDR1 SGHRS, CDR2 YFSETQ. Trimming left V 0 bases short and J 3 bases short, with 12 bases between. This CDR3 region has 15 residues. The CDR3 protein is CASSLARDGDYGYTF. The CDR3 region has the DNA TGCGCCAGCAGCTTGGCCAGGGACGGAGACTATGGCTACACCTTC.

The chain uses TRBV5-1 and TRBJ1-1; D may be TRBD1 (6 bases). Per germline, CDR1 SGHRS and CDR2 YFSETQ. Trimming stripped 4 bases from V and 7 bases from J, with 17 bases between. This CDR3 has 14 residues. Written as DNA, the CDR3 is TGCGCCAGCAGCCAACAAACAGGGAAGGTTGAAGCTTTCTTT. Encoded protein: CASSQQTGKVEAFF.

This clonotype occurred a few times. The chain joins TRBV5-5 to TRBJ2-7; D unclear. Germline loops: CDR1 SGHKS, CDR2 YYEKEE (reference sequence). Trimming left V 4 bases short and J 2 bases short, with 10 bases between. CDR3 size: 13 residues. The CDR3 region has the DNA TGTGCCAGCAGCCTCCAGCCCGCCTACGAGCAGTACTTC. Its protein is CASSLQPAYEQYF.

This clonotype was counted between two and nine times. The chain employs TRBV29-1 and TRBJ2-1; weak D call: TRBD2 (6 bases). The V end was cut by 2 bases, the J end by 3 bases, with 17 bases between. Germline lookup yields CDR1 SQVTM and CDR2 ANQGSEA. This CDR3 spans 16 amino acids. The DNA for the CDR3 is TGCAGCGTTGAACCGGCCGCCGAGGGACTCTACAATGAGCAGTTCTTC. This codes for CSVEPAAEGLYNEQFF.